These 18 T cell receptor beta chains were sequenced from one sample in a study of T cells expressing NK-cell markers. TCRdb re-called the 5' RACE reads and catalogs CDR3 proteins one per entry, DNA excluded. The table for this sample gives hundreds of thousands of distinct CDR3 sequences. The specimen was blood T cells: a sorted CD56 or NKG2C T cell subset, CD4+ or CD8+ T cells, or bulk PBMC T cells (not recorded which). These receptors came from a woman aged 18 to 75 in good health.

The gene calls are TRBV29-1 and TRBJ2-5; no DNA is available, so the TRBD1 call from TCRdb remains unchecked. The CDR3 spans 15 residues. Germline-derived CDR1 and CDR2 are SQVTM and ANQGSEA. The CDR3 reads CSVVGTGGPRETQYF.

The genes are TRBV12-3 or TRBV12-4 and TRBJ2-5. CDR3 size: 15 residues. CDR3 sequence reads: CASSLARSTQETQYF.

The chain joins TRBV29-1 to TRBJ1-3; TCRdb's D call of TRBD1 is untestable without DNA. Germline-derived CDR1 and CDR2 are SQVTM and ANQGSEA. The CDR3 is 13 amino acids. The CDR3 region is CSATTGGGNTIYF.

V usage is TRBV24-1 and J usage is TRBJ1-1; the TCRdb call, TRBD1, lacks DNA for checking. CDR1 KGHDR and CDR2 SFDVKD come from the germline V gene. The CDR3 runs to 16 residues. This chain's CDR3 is CATSNPGGAENTEAFF.

Here the CDR3 reads CASRQETSSNTGELFF. The chain couples TRBV6-1 to TRBJ2-2; no DNA is available, so the TRBD2 call from TCRdb remains unchecked. Germline CDR1 MNHNS, CDR2 SASEGT. CDR3 length: 16 amino acids.

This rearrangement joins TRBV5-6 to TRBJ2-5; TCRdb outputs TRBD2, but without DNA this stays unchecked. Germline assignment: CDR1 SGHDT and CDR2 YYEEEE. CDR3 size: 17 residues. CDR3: CAKPGLASGRSQETQYF.

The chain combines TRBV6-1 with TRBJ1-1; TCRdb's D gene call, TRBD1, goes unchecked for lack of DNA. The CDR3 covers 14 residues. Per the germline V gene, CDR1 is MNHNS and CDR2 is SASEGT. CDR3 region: CASTRTGANTEAFF.

The CDR3 sequence is CASSLVVGISSYNEQFF. The chain links TRBV5-1 to TRBJ2-1. Per the germline V gene, CDR1 is SGHRS and CDR2 is YFSETQ. The CDR3 extends over 17 amino acids.

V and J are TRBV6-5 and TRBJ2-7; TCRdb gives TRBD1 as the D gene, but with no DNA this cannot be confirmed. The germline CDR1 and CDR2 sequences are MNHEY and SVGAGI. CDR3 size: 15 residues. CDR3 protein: CASSSAGQGGYEQYF.

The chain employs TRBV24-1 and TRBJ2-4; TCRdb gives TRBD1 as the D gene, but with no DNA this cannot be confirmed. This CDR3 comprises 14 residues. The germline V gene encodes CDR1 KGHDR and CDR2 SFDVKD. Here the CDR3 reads CATSGGGRENIQYF.

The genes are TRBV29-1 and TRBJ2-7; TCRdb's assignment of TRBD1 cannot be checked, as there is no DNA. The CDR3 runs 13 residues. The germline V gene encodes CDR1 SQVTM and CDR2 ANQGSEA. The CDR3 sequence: CSVEAGGSYEQYF.

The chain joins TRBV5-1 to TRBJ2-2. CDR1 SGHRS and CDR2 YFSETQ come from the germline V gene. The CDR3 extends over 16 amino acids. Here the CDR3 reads CASSLGQVGYTGELFF.

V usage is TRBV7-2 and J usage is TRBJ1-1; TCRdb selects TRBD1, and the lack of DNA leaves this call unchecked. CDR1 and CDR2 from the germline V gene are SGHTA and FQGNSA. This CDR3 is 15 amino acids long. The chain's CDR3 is CASSFQTGRNTEAFF.

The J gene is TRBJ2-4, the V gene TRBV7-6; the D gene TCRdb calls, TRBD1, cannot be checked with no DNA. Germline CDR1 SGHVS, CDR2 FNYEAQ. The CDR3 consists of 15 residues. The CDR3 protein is CASSPQGGAKNIQYF.

CDR3 amino acids: CDSSTGAGRSQETQYF. This rearrangement joins TRBV19 to TRBJ2-5; the TCRdb D gene call, TRBD1, has no DNA to confirm it. Germline V gives CDR1 LNHDA, CDR2 SQIVND (reference sequence). The CDR3 is 16 amino acids.

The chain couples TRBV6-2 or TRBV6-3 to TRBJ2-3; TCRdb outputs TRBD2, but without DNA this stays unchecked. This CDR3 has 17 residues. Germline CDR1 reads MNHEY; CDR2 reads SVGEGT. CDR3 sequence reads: CASSYLYSGGDTDTQYF.

The chain's CDR3 is CASSLSGTGGKMQFF. The rearrangement links TRBV7-3 to TRBJ2-1; absent DNA, TCRdb's TRBD1 call cannot be checked. The length of the CDR3 is 15 residues. CDR1 is SGHTA and CDR2 is FQGTGA in the germline V gene.

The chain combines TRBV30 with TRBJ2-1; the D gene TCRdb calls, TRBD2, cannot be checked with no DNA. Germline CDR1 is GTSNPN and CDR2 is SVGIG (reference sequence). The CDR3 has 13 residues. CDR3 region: CALRTSSYNEQFF.